The clone carrying this T cell receptor beta chain was found many times. As yet, its antigen is unknown. Between the trimmed V and J ends, which lost 0 bases and 4 bases, there was a span of 3 bases. The CDR3 totals 12 residues. Germline CDR1 is SGHTA and CDR2 is FQGNSA. Then a second PCR, running about 6 to 12 cycles, was carried out with a sample-barcoded 5' primer and a J-beta primer mix. Each CDR3 protein gets one entry after TCRdb re-called the 5' RACE reads with MiXCR. The sample has about 560,000 distinct CDR3 sequences, 27% seen once. This specimen comes from a study of blood T cells in healthy people across ages. General observations from the study: No conclusive comparison of naive versus antigen-experienced cells was possible with unsorted PBMCs.

This sample was also put to use in a study of T cells of mothers and their children.

Material for sequencing was blood. The gene calls are TRBV7-2 and TRBJ2-5; D is unclear. The clonotype originates from a boy aged 2 to 10 in good health. This CDR3 is CASSLAVETQYF. In DNA form, the CDR3 reads TGTGCCAGCAGCTTAGCCGTAGAGACCCAGTACTTC.